One sample yielded the 6 T cell receptor beta chains listed below, sequenced in a study of shared clonotypes between healthy human individuals. Measured with immunoSEQ multiplex PCR; TCRdb has only the in-frame clones, and not every one. In the table there are about 680,000 clones, 74% of which are singletons. The sequenced sample was memory CD4+ T cells sorted from blood. The subset here: CD45RA-negative fraction. The receptor source for this set is a woman between 25 and 40 years old in good health.

This clone showed up many times. CDR3 DNA: TGTGCCAGTAGTATCTGGCTAGCGGGAGACAATGAGCAGTTCTTC. It specifies CASSIWLAGDNEQFF. V is TRBV19 and J is TRBJ2-1; 10 nucleotides align to TRBD2. The V gene's germline CDR1 is LNHDA and CDR2 SQIVND (reference sequence). V was clipped by 3 bases and J by 5 bases; unmatched bases: 4. The CDR3 loop spans 15 amino acids.

About this clone itself: This may be a read error: a much more frequent sequence differs by one nucleotide. The same CDR3 is also encoded by other DNA sequences in this sample. The CDR3 nucleotides read TGTGCCAGCAGCTTAGGGGATACGCAGTATTTT. Protein product: CASSLGDTQYF. This chain uses TRBV11-2 with TRBJ2-3; D is ambiguous. Trimming took 1 base from V and 6 from J, leaving 2 bases between them. The CDR3 spans 11 residues. Germline CDR1 is SGHAT and CDR2 is FQNNGV.

The chain uses TRBV28 and TRBJ2-1; D call uncertain. V lost 5 bases, J lost 6 bases, and 14 bases lay in between. The CDR3 length is 14 residues. CDR1 and CDR2 from the germline V gene are MDHEN and SYDVKM. This chain's CDR3 is CASSPSLNFNEQFF. In DNA form, the CDR3 reads TGTGCCAGCAGTCCATCACTGAACTTCAATGAGCAGTTCTTC. Drawing the rest from reference TRBV28 and TRBJ2-1, the complete variable domain is DVKVTQSSRYLVKRTGEKVFLECVQDMDHENMFWYRQDPGLGLRLIYFSYDVKMKEKGDIPEGYSVSREKKERFSLILESASTNQTSMYLCASSPSLNFNEQFFGPGTRLTVL.

The V and J genes are TRBV19 and TRBJ1-3, with 8 nucleotides matching TRBD1. Germline trimming cut 5 bases from V and 4 bases from J; bases unmatched to any gene: 13. The CDR3 sequence is 17 residues long. Germline CDR1 and CDR2: LNHDA and SQIVND (reference sequence). This CDR3 is CASSHRDRKDIGNTIYF. CDR3 nucleotide sequence: TGTGCCAGTAGTCACCGGGACAGGAAAGATATCGGAAACACCATATATTTT.

This chain uses TRBV11-3 with TRBJ2-3, with TRBD1 matching 11 bases. Germline values: CDR1 SGHNT, CDR2 YENEEA. V lost 5 bases and J lost 0; bases outside the gene matches: 13. The CDR3 is 19 amino acids. The CDR3 sequence is CASSPGQGVEAGSTDTQYF. Here the CDR3 DNA reads TGTGCCAGCAGCCCGGGACAGGGGGTCGAGGCGGGTAGCACAGATACGCAGTATTTT.

The chain employs TRBV11-3 and TRBJ2-1, with 12 nucleotides matching TRBD2. The germline V gene encodes CDR1 SGHNT and CDR2 YENEEA. The CDR3 covers 16 residues. With 5 bases clipped from V and 10 bases from J, the junction kept 12 bases outside the gene matches. The DNA for the CDR3 is TGTGCCAGCAGCCAGATGACTAGCGGGAGATCTCGGGAGCAGTTCTTC. It encodes CASSQMTSGRSREQFF.